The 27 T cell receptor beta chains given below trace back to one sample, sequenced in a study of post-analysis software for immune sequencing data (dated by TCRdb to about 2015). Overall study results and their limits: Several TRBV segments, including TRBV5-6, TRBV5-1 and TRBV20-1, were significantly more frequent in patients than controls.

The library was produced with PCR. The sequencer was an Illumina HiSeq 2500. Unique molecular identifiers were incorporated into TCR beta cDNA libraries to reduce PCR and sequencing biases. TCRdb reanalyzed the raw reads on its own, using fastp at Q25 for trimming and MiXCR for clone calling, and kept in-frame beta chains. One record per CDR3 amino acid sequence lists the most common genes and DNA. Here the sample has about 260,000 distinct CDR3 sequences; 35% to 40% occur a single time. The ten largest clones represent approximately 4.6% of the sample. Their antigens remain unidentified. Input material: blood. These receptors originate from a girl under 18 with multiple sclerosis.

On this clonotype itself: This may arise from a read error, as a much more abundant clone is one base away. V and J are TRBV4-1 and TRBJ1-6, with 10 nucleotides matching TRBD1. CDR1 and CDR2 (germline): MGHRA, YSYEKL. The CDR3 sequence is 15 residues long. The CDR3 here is CAGRSEGQGYSPLHF. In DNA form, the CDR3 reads TGCGCCGGCAGGAGCGAGGGACAGGGGTATTCACCCCTCCACTTT.

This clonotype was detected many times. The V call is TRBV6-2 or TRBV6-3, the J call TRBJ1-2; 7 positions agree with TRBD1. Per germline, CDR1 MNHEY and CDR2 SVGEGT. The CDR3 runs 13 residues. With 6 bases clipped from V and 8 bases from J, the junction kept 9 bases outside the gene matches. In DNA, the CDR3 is TGTGCCAGCAGCCAGGGACAGACCAGAGGCTACACCTTC. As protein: CASSQGQTRGYTF.

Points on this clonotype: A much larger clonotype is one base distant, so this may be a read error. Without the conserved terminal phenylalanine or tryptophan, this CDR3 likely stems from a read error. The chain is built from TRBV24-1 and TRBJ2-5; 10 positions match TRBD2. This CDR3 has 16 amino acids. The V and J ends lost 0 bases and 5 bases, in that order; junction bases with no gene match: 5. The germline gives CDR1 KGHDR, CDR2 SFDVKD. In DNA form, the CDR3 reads TGTGCCACCAGTGATTTGTCCGGGACTAGCGATGAGACCCAGTACGTC. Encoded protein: CATSDLSGTSDETQYV.

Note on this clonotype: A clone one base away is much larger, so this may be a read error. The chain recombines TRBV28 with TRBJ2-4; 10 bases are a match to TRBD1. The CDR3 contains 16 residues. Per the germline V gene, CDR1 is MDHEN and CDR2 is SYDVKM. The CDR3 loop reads CASSRQGALAKNIRYF. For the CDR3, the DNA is TGTGCCAGCAGTAGACAGGGGGCACTAGCCAAAAACATTCGGTACTTC. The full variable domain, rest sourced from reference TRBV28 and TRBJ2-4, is DVKVTQSSRYLVKRTGEKVFLECVQDMDHENMFWYRQDPGLGLRLIYFSYDVKMKEKGDIPEGYSVSREKKERFSLILESASTNQTSMYLCASSRQGALAKNIRYFGAGTRLSVL.

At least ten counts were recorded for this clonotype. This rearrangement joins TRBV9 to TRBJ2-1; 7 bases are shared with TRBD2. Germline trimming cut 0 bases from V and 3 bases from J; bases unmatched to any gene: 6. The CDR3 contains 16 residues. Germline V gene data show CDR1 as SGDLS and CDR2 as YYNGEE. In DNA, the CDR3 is TGTGCCAGCAGCGTAGGCGGGAGAGCAATCTACAATGAGCAGTTCTTC. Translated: CASSVGGRAIYNEQFF.

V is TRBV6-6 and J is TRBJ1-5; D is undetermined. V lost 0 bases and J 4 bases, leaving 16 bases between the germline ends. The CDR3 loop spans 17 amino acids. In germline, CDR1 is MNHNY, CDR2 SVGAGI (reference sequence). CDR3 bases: TGTGCCAGCAGTTACTCGGGTGGGGTAGGGCGGAATCAGCCCCAGCATTTT. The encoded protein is CASSYSGGVGRNQPQHF.

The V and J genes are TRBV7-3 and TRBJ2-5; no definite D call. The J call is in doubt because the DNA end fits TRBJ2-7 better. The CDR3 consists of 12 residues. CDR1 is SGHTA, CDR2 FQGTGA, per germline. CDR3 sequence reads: CASSPHIGEQYF. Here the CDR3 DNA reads TGTGCCAGCAGCCCGCATATTGGCGAGCAGTACTTC.

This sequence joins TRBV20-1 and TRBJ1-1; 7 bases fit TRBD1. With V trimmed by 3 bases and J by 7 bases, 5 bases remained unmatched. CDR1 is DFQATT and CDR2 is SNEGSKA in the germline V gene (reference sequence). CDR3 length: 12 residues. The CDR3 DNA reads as TGCAGTGCTAGGGATGGGACAGTTGAAGCTTTCTTT. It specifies CSARDGTVEAFF.

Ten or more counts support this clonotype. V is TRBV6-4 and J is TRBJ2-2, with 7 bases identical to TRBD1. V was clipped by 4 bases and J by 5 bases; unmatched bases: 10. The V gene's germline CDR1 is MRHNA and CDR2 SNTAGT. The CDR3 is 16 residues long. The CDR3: CASSARTGPGTGELFF. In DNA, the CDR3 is TGTGCCAGCAGTGCCCGGACAGGCCCGGGGACCGGGGAGCTGTTTTTT.

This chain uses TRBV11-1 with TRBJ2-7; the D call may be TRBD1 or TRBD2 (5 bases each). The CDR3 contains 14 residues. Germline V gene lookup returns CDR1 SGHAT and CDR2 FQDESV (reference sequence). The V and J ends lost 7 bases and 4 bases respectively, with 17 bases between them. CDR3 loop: CASNFDQGEYEQYF. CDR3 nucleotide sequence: TGTGCCAGCAACTTTGACCAGGGAGAATACGAGCAGTACTTC. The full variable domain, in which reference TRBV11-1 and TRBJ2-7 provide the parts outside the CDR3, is EAEVAQSPRYKITEKSQAVAFWCDPISGHATLYWYRQILGQGPELLVQFQDESVVDDSQLPKDRFSAERLKGVDSTLKIQPAELGDSAMYLCASNFDQGEYEQYFGPGTRLTVT.

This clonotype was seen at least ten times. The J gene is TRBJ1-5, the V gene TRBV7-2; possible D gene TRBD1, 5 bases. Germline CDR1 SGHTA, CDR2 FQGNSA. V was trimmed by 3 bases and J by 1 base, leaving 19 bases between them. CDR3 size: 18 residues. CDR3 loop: CASSLPPGTLRSNQPQHF. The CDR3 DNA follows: TGTGCCAGCAGCTTGCCTCCCGGGACCCTTCGGAGCAATCAGCCCCAGCATTTT.

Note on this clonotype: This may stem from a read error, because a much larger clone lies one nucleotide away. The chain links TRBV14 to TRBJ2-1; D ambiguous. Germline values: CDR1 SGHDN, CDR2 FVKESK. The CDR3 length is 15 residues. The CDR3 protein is CTSSPRAKTESEQFF. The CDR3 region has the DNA TGTACCAGCAGTCCAAGGGCGAAAACTGAAAGCGAGCAGTTCTTC.

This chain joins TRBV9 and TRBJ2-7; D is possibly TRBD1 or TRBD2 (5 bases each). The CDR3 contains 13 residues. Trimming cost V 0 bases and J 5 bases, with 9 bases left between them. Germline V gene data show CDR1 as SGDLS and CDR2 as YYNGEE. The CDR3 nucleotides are TGTGCCAGCAGCGTAGGGCAGGGAGACGAGCAGTACTTC. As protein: CASSVGQGDEQYF.

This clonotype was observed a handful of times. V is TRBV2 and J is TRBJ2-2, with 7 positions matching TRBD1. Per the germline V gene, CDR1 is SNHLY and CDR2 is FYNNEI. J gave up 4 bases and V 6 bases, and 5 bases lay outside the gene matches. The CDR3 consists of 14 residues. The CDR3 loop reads CASRADRATGELFF. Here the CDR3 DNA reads TGTGCCAGCAGGGCCGACAGGGCCACCGGGGAGCTGTTTTTT.

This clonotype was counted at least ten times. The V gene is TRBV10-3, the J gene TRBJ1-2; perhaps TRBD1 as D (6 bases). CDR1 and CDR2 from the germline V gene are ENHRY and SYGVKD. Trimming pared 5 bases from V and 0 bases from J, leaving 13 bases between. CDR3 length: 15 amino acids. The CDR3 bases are TGTGCCATCAGTTCGGGACGGGGGCCTAACTATGGCTACACCTTC. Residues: CAISSGRGPNYGYTF.

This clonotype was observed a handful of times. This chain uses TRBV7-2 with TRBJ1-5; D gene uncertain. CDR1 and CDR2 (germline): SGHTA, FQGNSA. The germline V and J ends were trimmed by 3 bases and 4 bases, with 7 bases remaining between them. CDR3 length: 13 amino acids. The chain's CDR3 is CASSFLQNQPQHF. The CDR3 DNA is TGTGCCAGCAGCTTTCTACAGAATCAGCCCCAGCATTTT.

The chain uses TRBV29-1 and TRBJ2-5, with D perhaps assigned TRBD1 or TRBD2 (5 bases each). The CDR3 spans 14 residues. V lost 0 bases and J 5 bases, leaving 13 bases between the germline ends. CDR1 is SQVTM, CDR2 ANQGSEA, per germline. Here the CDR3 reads CSVEDTGREETQYF. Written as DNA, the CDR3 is TGCAGCGTTGAAGATACCGGCAGGGAGGAGACCCAGTACTTC.

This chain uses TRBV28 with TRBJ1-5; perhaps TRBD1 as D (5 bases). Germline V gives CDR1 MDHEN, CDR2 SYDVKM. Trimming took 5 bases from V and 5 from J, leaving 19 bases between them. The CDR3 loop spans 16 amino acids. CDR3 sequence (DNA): TGTGCCAGCAGTCCATCACTCTGGGGCGGGGATCAGCCCCAGCATTTT. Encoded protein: CASSPSLWGGDQPQHF.

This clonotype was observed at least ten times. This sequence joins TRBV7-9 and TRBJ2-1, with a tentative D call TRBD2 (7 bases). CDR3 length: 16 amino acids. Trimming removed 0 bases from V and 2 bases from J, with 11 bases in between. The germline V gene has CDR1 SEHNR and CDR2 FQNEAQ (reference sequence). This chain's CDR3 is CASSLARGGPYNEQFF. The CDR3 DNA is TGTGCCAGCAGCTTAGCTCGCGGGGGCCCCTACAATGAGCAGTTCTTC.

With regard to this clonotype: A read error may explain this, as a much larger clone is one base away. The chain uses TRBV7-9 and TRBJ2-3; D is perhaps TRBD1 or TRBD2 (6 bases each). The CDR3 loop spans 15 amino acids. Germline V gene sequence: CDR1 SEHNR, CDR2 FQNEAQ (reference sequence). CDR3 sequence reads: CASRLEGGFTDMQYF. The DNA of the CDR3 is TGTGCCAGCCGCCTAGAGGGGGGCTTCACAGATATGCAGTATTTT.

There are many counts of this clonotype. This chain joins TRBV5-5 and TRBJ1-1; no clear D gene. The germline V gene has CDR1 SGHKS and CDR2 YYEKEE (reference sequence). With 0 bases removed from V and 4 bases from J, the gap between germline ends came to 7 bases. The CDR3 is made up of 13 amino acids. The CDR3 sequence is CASSLDSLTEAFF. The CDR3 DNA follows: TGTGCCAGCAGCTTGGATTCCCTCACTGAAGCTTTCTTT.

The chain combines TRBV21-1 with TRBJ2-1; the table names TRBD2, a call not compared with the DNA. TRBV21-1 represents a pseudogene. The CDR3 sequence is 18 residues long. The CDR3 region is CASSTSAATSPFYNEQFF. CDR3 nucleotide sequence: TGTGCCAGCAGCACTTCAGCCGCGACTAGCCCTTTCTACAATGAGCAGTTCTTC.

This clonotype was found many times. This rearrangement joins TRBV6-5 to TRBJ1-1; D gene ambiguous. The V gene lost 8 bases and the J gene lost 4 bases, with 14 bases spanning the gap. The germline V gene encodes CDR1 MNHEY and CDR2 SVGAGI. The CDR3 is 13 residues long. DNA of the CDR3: TGTGCCAGCGGCCGTTCACCGGTCACTGAAGCTTTCTTT. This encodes CASGRSPVTEAFF.

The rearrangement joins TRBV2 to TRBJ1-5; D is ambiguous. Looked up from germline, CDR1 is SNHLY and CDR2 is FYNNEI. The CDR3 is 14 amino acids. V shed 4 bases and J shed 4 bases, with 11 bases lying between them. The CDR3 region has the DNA TGTGCCAGCAGTGGCCTCGGGAGGAATCAGCCCCAGCATTTT. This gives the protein CASSGLGRNQPQHF. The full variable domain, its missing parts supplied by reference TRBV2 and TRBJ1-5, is EPEVTQTPSHQVTQMGQEVILRCVPISNHLYFYWYRQILGQKVEFLVSFYNNEISEKSEIFDDQFSVERPDGSNFTLKIRSTKLEDSAMYFCASSGLGRNQPQHFGDGTRLSIL.

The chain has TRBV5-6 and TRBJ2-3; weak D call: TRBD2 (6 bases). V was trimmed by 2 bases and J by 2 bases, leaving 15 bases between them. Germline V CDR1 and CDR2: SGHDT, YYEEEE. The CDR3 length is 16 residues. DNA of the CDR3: TGTGCCAGCAGCTTAGCGAGTGGGGGGAACACAGATACGCAGTATTTT. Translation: CASSLASGGNTDTQYF.

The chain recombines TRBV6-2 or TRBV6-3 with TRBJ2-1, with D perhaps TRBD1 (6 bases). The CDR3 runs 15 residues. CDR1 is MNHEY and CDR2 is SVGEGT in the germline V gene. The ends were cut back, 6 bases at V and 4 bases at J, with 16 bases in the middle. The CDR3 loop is CASSSTGSKYNEQFF. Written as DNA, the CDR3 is TGTGCCAGCAGCTCCACAGGGAGCAAATACAATGAGCAGTTCTTC.

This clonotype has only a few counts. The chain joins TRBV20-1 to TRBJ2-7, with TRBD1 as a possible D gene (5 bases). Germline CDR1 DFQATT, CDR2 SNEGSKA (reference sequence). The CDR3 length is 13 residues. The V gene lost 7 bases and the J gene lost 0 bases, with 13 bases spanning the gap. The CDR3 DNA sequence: TGCAGTGTTTCCAGGGTGGGCTCCTACGAGCAGTACTTC. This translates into CSVSRVGSYEQYF.